These 24 T cell receptor beta chains share one sample of origin, sequenced in a study of Tregs in tolerant kidney transplant recipients. Produced via immunoSEQ multiplex PCR; TCRdb's table is partial and in-frame only. The sample has under 95,000 clones; around 93% are singletons. Sequencing was performed on Tregs from blood, taken before the transplant. All receptors derive from a human donor who received a combined kidney and bone marrow transplant.

This clone was picked up one time. CDR3 in amino acids: CASSLARPQLGETQYF. The CDR3 nucleotides are TGTGCCAGCAGCTTAGCCCGACCTCAATTAGGGGAGACCCAGTACTTC. V and J are TRBV11-2 and TRBJ2-5; D unclear. The V end was cut by 1 base, the J end by 5 bases, with 17 bases between. Germline lookup yields CDR1 SGHAT and CDR2 FQNNGV. CDR3 length: 16 residues.

The chain combines TRBV9 with TRBJ2-1; 15 bases map to TRBD2. Germline V gene data show CDR1 as SGDLS and CDR2 as YYNGEE. After removal of 8 bases from V and 7 bases from J, the junction contained 1 base not matched to a gene. The CDR3 consists of 13 residues. The CDR3 bases are TGTGCCAGTGGGACTAGCGGGGGGAATGAGCAGTTCTTC. It codes for CASGTSGGNEQFF. Using reference TRBV9 and TRBJ2-1 for the parts outside the CDR3, the full variable domain is DSGVTQTPKHLITATGQRVTLRCSPRSGDLSVYWYQQSLDQGLQFLIQYYNGEERAKGNILERFSAQQFPDLHSELNLSSLELGDSALYFCASGTSGGNEQFFGPGTRLTVL.

The J gene is TRBJ2-1, the V gene TRBV7-2, with 10 bases aligning to TRBD1. This CDR3 spans 14 amino acids. Germline V gene sequence: CDR1 SGHTA, CDR2 FQGNSA. Losses at the gene ends were 8 bases for V and 2 bases for J; bases not matched to a gene: 3. CDR3 nucleotide sequence: TGTGCCAGCGGGACAGGGGTGGCCTACAATGAGCAGTTCTTC. It codes for CASGTGVAYNEQFF.

The chain is built from TRBV5-1 and TRBJ2-5; TRBD2 might be the D (6 bases). V dropped 4 bases and J dropped 1 base, with 8 bases sitting between them. Germline-derived CDR1 and CDR2 are SGHRS and YFSETQ. The CDR3 length is 13 residues. The CDR3 protein is CASSREFQETQYF. DNA of the CDR3: TGCGCCAGCAGCCGGGAGTTCCAAGAGACCCAGTACTTC.

With regard to this clone: Other DNA sequences of this sample code for an identical CDR3. The genes are TRBV5-1 and TRBJ2-2; 7 bases are a match to TRBD2. V gave up 0 bases and J gave up 5 bases; unmatched junction bases: 7. This CDR3 is built from 16 residues. The germline V gene encodes CDR1 SGHRS and CDR2 YFSETQ. CDR3 loop: CASSLGSAGVTGELFF. CDR3 nucleotides: TGCGCCAGCAGCTTGGGATCGGCGGGAGTAACCGGGGAGCTGTTTTTT.

The DNA of the CDR3 is TGTGCCAGCAGCTTAGAGCTACGGACTAGCGGACACTACGAGCAGTACTTC. This encodes CASSLELRTSGHYEQYF. The chain recombines TRBV7-8 with TRBJ2-7; 10 positions match TRBD2. Germline CDR1 reads SGHVS; CDR2 reads FQNEAQ. The J segment lost 3 bases and the V segment lost 1 base, leaving 9 bases of the junction unmatched. CDR3 length: 17 residues.

The genes are TRBV5-1 and TRBJ2-1; D is possibly TRBD1 (5 bases). The germline gives CDR1 SGHRS, CDR2 YFSETQ. Trimming cost V 0 bases and J 5 bases, with 12 bases left between them. The CDR3 is 15 amino acids. CDR3 amino acids: CASSLGSDTNNEQFF. DNA for the CDR3: TGCGCCAGCAGCTTGGGGTCGGACACCAACAATGAGCAGTTCTTC.

With regard to this clone: The same CDR3 arises from other DNA sequences in this sample as well. The V and J genes are TRBV11-1 and TRBJ2-2; D is uncertain. V lost 3 bases, J lost 3 bases, and 5 bases lay in between. CDR1 is SGHAT, CDR2 FQDESV, per germline (reference sequence). This CDR3 is 13 amino acids long. CDR3: CASSLGHTGELFF. In nucleotides, the CDR3 is TGTGCCAGCAGCTTGGGTCACACCGGGGAGCTGTTTTTT. The full variable domain, its missing parts supplied by reference TRBV11-1 and TRBJ2-2, is EAEVAQSPRYKITEKSQAVAFWCDPISGHATLYWYRQILGQGPELLVQFQDESVVDDSQLPKDRFSAERLKGVDSTLKIQPAELGDSAMYLCASSLGHTGELFFGEGSRLTVL.

The chain carries TRBV18 and TRBJ1-5, with unresolved D. Germline loops: CDR1 KGHSH, CDR2 LQKENI. V was shortened by 2 bases and J by 5 bases, with 7 bases between the two germline ends. CDR3 size: 13 residues. The CDR3 DNA reads as TGTGCCAGCTCACCAGGGAACGATCAGCCCCAGCATTTT. This codes for CASSPGNDQPQHF.

CDR3 region: CASSLTKGRDTYYNEQFF. CDR3 DNA: TGTGCCAGCAGCTTGACGAAAGGTCGGGACACCTACTACAATGAGCAGTTCTTC. This chain links TRBV5-4 with TRBJ2-1, with D maybe TRBD1 (6 bases). Germline V lookup: CDR1 SGHNT, CDR2 YYREEE (reference sequence). The CDR3 length is 18 residues. Trimming removed 1 base from V and 3 bases from J, with 20 bases in between.

The chain has TRBV6-1 and TRBJ2-5, with D possibly matching TRBD1 (6 bases). Germline V gives CDR1 MNHNS, CDR2 SASEGT. CDR3 length: 15 amino acids. V was trimmed by 2 bases and J by 1 base, leaving 11 bases between them. The CDR3 loop is CASSEQTGIQETQYF. The CDR3 nucleotides read TGTGCCAGCAGTGAACAAACAGGGATCCAAGAGACCCAGTACTTC.

The chain has TRBV5-6 and TRBJ2-5; D is unresolved. V was shortened by 1 base and J by 4 bases, with 2 bases between the two germline ends. Germline loops: CDR1 SGHDT, CDR2 YYEEEE. This CDR3 spans 11 amino acids. CDR3 protein: CASSLLETQYF. For the CDR3, the DNA is TGTGCCAGCAGCTTGCTAGAGACCCAGTACTTC. Full variable domain (remainder filled in from reference TRBV5-6 and TRBJ2-5): DAGVTQSPTHLIKTRGQQVTLRCSPKSGHDTVSWYQQALGQGPQFIFQYYEEEERQRGNFPDRFSGHQFPNYSSELNVNALLLGDSALYLCASSLLETQYFGPGTRLLVL.

The chain couples TRBV4-2 to TRBJ2-1; D gene unclear. This CDR3 region has 13 residues. Germline CDR1 LGHNA, CDR2 YNFKEQ. The V and J ends lost 1 base and 10 bases respectively, with 11 bases between them. For the CDR3, the DNA is TGTGCCAGCAGCCAAGGTCGGGCTAGAGAGCAGTTCTTC. This translates into CASSQGRAREQFF.

The chain uses TRBV2 and TRBJ2-1, with a weak D call TRBD2 (5 bases). Germline loops: CDR1 SNHLY, CDR2 FYNNEI. The CDR3 loop spans 12 amino acids. Trimming removed 2 bases at V and 14 bases at J, with 13 bases between. The CDR3 nucleotides read TGTGCCAGCAGTGAATTTTCAGCGGAAGAGTTCTTC. Protein sequence: CASSEFSAEEFF. Combining the CDR3 with reference TRBV2 and TRBJ2-1 gives the whole variable domain EPEVTQTPSHQVTQMGQEVILRCVPISNHLYFYWYRQILGQKVEFLVSFYNNEISEKSEIFDDQFSVERPDGSNFTLKIRSTKLEDSAMYFCASSEFSAEEFFGPGTRLTVL.

Here the CDR3 DNA reads TGTGCCAGCAGCTCCCCCGCGACTAGGAACAATGAGCAGTTCTTC. Amino acids: CASSSPATRNNEQFF. The V and J genes are TRBV7-2 and TRBJ2-1; TRBD2 is a possible D gene (6 bases). This CDR3 has 15 amino acids. Germline V gene data show CDR1 as SGHTA and CDR2 as FQGNSA. Between the trimmed V and J ends, which lost 4 bases and 5 bases, there was a span of 15 bases.

This chain links TRBV29-1 with TRBJ2-7; the D is unclear. Trimming cost V 4 bases and J 1 base, with 11 bases left between them. Germline V gene lookup returns CDR1 SQVTM and CDR2 ANQGSEA. The CDR3 is 13 amino acids. The DNA of the CDR3 is TGCAGCGTTGGTCGCGTGGGATCCTACGAGCAGTACTTC. Protein: CSVGRVGSYEQYF.

This clone was observed once. The chain is built from TRBV5-1 and TRBJ1-1; no definite D call. The CDR3 sequence is 15 residues long. Germline-derived CDR1 and CDR2 are SGHRS and YFSETQ. Trimming stripped 0 bases from V and 1 base from J, with 10 bases between. The CDR3 DNA reads TGCGCCAGCAGCTTGGAAGAAAACGCGAACACTGAAGCTTTCTTT. It encodes CASSLEENANTEAFF.

Turning to this clone: In the same sample, other DNA sequences code for this CDR3. The chain joins TRBV11-2 to TRBJ2-7; D unresolved. Looked up from germline, CDR1 is SGHAT and CDR2 is FQNNGV. Trimming left V 1 base short and J 6 bases short, with 7 bases between. This CDR3 region has 12 residues. CDR3 sequence: CASSLGLGEQYF. CDR3 sequence (DNA): TGTGCCAGCAGCTTAGGGCTAGGCGAGCAGTACTTC.

This clone has just a few counts. The V call is TRBV28, the J call TRBJ1-2; possibly TRBD1 for D (5 bases). Germline V CDR1 and CDR2: MDHEN, SYDVKM. The CDR3 has 12 residues. Trimming removed 4 bases from V and 13 bases from J, with 16 bases in between. Here the CDR3 reads CASSSDSGRGTF. The CDR3 DNA reads as TGTGCCAGCAGTTCCGACTCAGGGAGGGGCACCTTC.

The chain uses TRBV5-1 and TRBJ2-7; D is uncertain. Germline values: CDR1 SGHRS, CDR2 YFSETQ. Trimming pared 5 bases from V and 6 bases from J, leaving 15 bases between. The CDR3 extends over 13 amino acids. CDR3 in DNA: TGCGCCAGCAGAAAGGACCCGGGCGGCGAGCAGTACTTC. This gives the protein CASRKDPGGEQYF.

The chain couples TRBV28 to TRBJ2-7; TRBD2 matches at 11 bases. Trimming cost V 6 bases and J 5 bases; bases outside gene matches: 9. The CDR3 extends over 15 amino acids. Germline lookup yields CDR1 MDHEN and CDR2 SYDVKM. The CDR3 coding sequence is TGTGCCAGCAGCCTGAGGCTAGCGGGAGGTAACGAGCAGTACTTC. Protein product: CASSLRLAGGNEQYF. Full variable domain (outside the CDR3, taken from reference TRBV28 and TRBJ2-7): DVKVTQSSRYLVKRTGEKVFLECVQDMDHENMFWYRQDPGLGLRLIYFSYDVKMKEKGDIPEGYSVSREKKERFSLILESASTNQTSMYLCASSLRLAGGNEQYFGPGTRLTVT.

Of note for this clone: Other DNA variants within this sample encode the same CDR3. V gene TRBV19 combines with J gene TRBJ1-4, with D unclear. The germline gives CDR1 LNHDA, CDR2 SQIVND (reference sequence). The CDR3 has 14 residues. The V end lost 5 bases, the J end lost 1 base, and 8 bases lay between the germline ends. CDR3 sequence (DNA): TGTGCCAGTAGTGGACTTGGAACTAATGAAAAACTGTTTTTT. This translates into CASSGLGTNEKLFF.

V is TRBV2 and J is TRBJ2-5; 7 nucleotides line up with TRBD2. Germline V gene data show CDR1 as SNHLY and CDR2 as FYNNEI. V shed 7 bases, J shed 5 bases, and the junction held 7 bases outside the gene matches. The CDR3 length is 13 residues. DNA of the CDR3: TGTGCCAGCAACCGCGACGGGGGGGAGACCCAGTACTTC. Translating gives CASNRDGGETQYF.

The table lists this clone with a count of one. The V and J genes are TRBV27 and TRBJ2-2; TRBD1 agrees at 9 bases. Trimming cost V 2 bases and J 3 bases; bases outside gene matches: 7. CDR3 length: 17 amino acids. Germline V gene data show CDR1 as MNHEY and CDR2 as SMNVEV (reference sequence). The CDR3 loop reads CASSLGPGQGDTGELFF. The DNA for the CDR3 is TGTGCCAGCAGTTTAGGACCGGGACAGGGTGACACCGGGGAGCTGTTTTTT.